This TCR beta chain was recorded in a study of cytomegalovirus exposure and HLA in healthy donors. In germline, CDR1 is KGHSH, CDR2 LQKENI. The V and J ends lost 4 bases and 4 bases, in that order; junction bases with no gene match: 16. This CDR3 is built from 18 residues. This clone came up once. Its antigen remains unidentified. Points from the study as a whole: Despite most TCR sequences being rare, some public TCRs occurred in many donors. Follow-up analysis seemed to connect common viral pathogens with several of the most significant clusters identified. The authors judged a highly shared variant cluster likely a sequencing artifact.

When sampled, the donors appeared nominally healthy, though they likely had unrecorded immune exposures. Vbeta (60) and Jbeta (13) primers were used in the PCR. Method: immunoSEQ multiplex PCR; TCRdb's copy keeps in-frame clones and lacks some. The sample yields around 90,000 clones, 55% to 70% seen once. What was sequenced was PBMCs. V and J are TRBV18 and TRBJ1-1; 9 bases agree with TRBD1. This TCR came from a woman between 45 and 60 years old in good health and CMV-seropositive. The CDR3 region is CASSHRTGEALWGTEAFF. In nucleotides, the CDR3 is TGTGCCAGCTCACATCGGACAGGGGAAGCCCTTTGGGGCACTGAAGCTTTCTTT.